Given below is one T cell receptor beta chain in context. The sample originates from a study of blood T cell repertoires in COVID-19. Study as a whole: T cells, B-cell-depleted T cells, or PBMCs supplied cDNA or gDNA.

TCRdb keeps only in-frame clones here, not all; method: immunoSEQ multiplex PCR. The sample records a few hundred thousand clones, around 84% being singletons. The germline CDR1 and CDR2 sequences are MGHRA and YSYEKL. The CDR3 runs 16 residues. Trimming took off 5 bases at V and 4 bases at J, with 18 bases between the two ends. The source is a human donor in a cohort sampled during active COVID-19. The sample was peripheral blood. The chain employs TRBV4-1 and TRBJ2-1; the D gene is possibly TRBD2 (6 bases). The CDR3 loop reads CASSNSALAFYNEQFF. CDR3 coding DNA: TGCGCCAGCAGCAACTCGGCGCTAGCGTTTTACAATGAGCAGTTCTTC.